What follows are 20 T cell receptor beta chains derived from one specimen sequenced in a study of shared clonotypes between healthy human individuals. Sequencing was performed with immunoSEQ multiplex PCR; in TCRdb, only in-frame clones are kept and a portion is missing. There are under 2,500,000 clones in the sample; around 95% occur only once, and roughly 0.13% lies in the top ten. Sequencing was carried out using naive CD4+ T cells sorted from blood. Regarding subset: CD45RA+ positively selected. These receptors all stem from a young man in good health.

The V gene is TRBV19, the J gene TRBJ1-2; possible D gene TRBD1, 5 bases. The V gene lost 5 bases and the J gene lost 5 bases, with 18 bases spanning the gap. The CDR3 is 15 residues long. Germline CDR1 reads LNHDA; CDR2 reads SQIVND (reference sequence). CDR3 sequence (DNA): TGTGCCAGTAGTGTACCGGGCCCCGGGGCGTATGGCTACACCTTC. It is translated as CASSVPGPGAYGYTF.

This clone was recorded once. V usage is TRBV5-1 and J usage is TRBJ2-1; tentatively, D is TRBD1 or TRBD2 (5 bases each). The V gene lost 2 bases and the J gene lost 7 bases, with 19 bases spanning the gap. CDR1 SGHRS and CDR2 YFSETQ come from the germline V gene. The length of the CDR3 is 16 residues. CDR3 DNA: TGCGCCAGCAGCTTCCAGCTTGGGGGAAGCGCGAATGAGCAGTTCTTC. It translates to CASSFQLGGSANEQFF.

Here the CDR3 reads CASDPGQSYGYTF. CDR3 coding DNA: TGTGCCAGCGACCCGGGACAGAGCTATGGCTACACCTTC. This chain joins TRBV10-3 and TRBJ1-2; 7 bases fit TRBD1. V was pared by 10 bases and J by 4 bases, with 9 bases of the junction left unmatched. Per the germline V gene, CDR1 is ENHRY and CDR2 is SYGVKD. The CDR3 sequence is 13 residues long.

V usage is TRBV7-9 and J usage is TRBJ1-6; the match to TRBD1 covers 7 bases. The CDR3 consists of 17 residues. Trimming cost V 2 bases and J 0 bases; bases outside gene matches: 4. The germline V gene encodes CDR1 SEHNR and CDR2 FQNEAQ (reference sequence). The CDR3 coding sequence is TGTGCCAGCAGCTTATCGGGACAGAGCTCCTATAATTCACCCCTCCACTTT. Its protein is CASSLSGQSSYNSPLHF.

For this clone: The sample has other DNA sequences that encode this CDR3 too. J is TRBJ2-7 and V is TRBV7-9, with D possibly matching TRBD2 (5 bases). The CDR3 spans 12 residues. Trimming shortened V by 5 bases and J by 4 bases, and 9 bases separated the two germline ends. CDR1 is SEHNR and CDR2 is FQNEAQ in the germline V gene (reference sequence). CDR3 bases: TGTGCCAGCAGCCCCGGAGGATACGAGCAGTACTTC. This encodes CASSPGGYEQYF.

The chain joins TRBV9 to TRBJ2-1; D gene ambiguous. This CDR3 region has 14 residues. Germline CDR1 is SGDLS and CDR2 is YYNGEE. V was pared by 0 bases and J by 10 bases, with 14 bases between. CDR3 in amino acids: CASSVESRPREQFF. In DNA form, the CDR3 reads TGTGCCAGCAGCGTAGAAAGTAGGCCCCGCGAGCAGTTCTTC.

The J gene is TRBJ2-1, the V gene TRBV10-2; TRBD2 agrees at 9 bases. Trimming cost V 0 bases and J 9 bases; bases outside gene matches: 12. The CDR3 is made up of 17 amino acids. The V gene's germline CDR1 is WSHSY and CDR2 SAAADI. This CDR3 reads CASSESYSSGINGEQFF. The CDR3 bases are TGCGCCAGCAGTGAGTCTTATTCTAGCGGGATTAATGGTGAGCAGTTCTTC.

The chain joins TRBV14 to TRBJ2-7; D is uncertain. CDR1 and CDR2 from the germline V gene are SGHDN and FVKESK. The CDR3 covers 13 residues. CDR3: CASKVFTAYEQYF. The DNA of the CDR3 is TGTGCTTCGAAAGTCTTCACCGCCTACGAGCAGTACTTC. Based on the CDR3 plus reference TRBV14 and TRBJ2-7, the full variable domain is EAGVTQFPSHSVIEKGQTVTLRCDPISGHDNLYWYRRVMGKEIKFLLHFVKESKQDESGMPNNRFLAERTGGTYSTLKVQPAELEDSGVYFCASKVFTAYEQYFGPGTRLTVT.

J is TRBJ2-2 and V is TRBV18; 7 bases align to TRBD1. The CDR3 runs to 15 residues. V trimming: 6 bases; J trimming: 7 bases; junction bases outside the gene matches: 11. Per the germline V gene, CDR1 is KGHSH and CDR2 is LQKENI. For the CDR3, the DNA is TGTGCCAGCTCCGAGCACAGGGGCATGATCGGGGAGCTGTTTTTT. Translating gives CASSEHRGMIGELFF.

This rearrangement joins TRBV6-6 to TRBJ1-2; TRBD1 might be the D (5 bases). Trimming pared 6 bases from V and 7 bases from J, leaving 18 bases between. The CDR3 sequence is 14 residues long. CDR1 and CDR2 (germline): MNHNY, SVGAGI (reference sequence). In nucleotides, the CDR3 is TGTGCCAGCAGACCCGGGGGGTTCTCTCCTGGCTACACCTTC. Protein: CASRPGGFSPGYTF.

The chain employs TRBV10-1 and TRBJ1-2; no clear D. This CDR3 has 11 residues. In germline, CDR1 is WNHNN, CDR2 SYGVQD (reference sequence). Between the trimmed V and J ends, which lost 3 bases and 6 bases, there was a span of 5 bases. CDR3: CASSDGDGYTF. CDR3 DNA: TGCGCCAGCAGTGATGGCGATGGCTACACCTTC.

The genes are TRBV28 and TRBJ1-1, with D perhaps matching TRBD1 (5 bases). Germline values: CDR1 MDHEN, CDR2 SYDVKM. This CDR3 comprises 15 residues. With 5 bases removed from V and 5 bases from J, the gap between germline ends came to 18 bases. CDR3 amino acids: CASSAGITGRTEAFF. For the CDR3, the DNA is TGTGCCAGCAGTGCAGGGATAACAGGACGGACTGAAGCTTTCTTT.

This rearrangement joins TRBV4-2 to TRBJ2-7, with D possibly TRBD2 on 6 matching bases. The germline CDR1 and CDR2 sequences are LGHNA and YNFKEQ. The germline V and J ends were trimmed by 1 base and 9 bases, with 34 bases remaining between them. The CDR3 has 20 amino acids. The CDR3 protein is CASSQVGVSAVAGTLGVQYF. The CDR3 region has the DNA TGTGCCAGCAGCCAAGTTGGGGTTTCGGCCGTGGCAGGGACTCTAGGTGTGCAGTACTTC.

The chain recombines TRBV29-1 with TRBJ2-7; no clear D. Germline CDR1 reads SQVTM; CDR2 reads ANQGSEA. This CDR3 spans 11 amino acids. V was cut by 4 bases and J by 2 bases, with 6 bases left in between. CDR3 in amino acids: CSVGSTYEQYF. As DNA, the CDR3 is TGCAGCGTTGGGAGTACCTACGAGCAGTACTTC.

This sequence joins TRBV4-1 and TRBJ2-3; 7 bases are a match to TRBD2. The ends lost 0 bases at V and 0 bases at J; junction bases unmatched: 9. The length of the CDR3 is 18 residues. The germline V gene has CDR1 MGHRA and CDR2 YSYEKL. CDR3 coding DNA: TGCGCCAGCAGCCAAGATCGGCCTAGCGGATCTAGCACAGATACGCAGTATTTT. Amino acid sequence: CASSQDRPSGSSTDTQYF.

This rearrangement joins TRBV27 to TRBJ1-1, with 7 bases that match TRBD1. Per the germline V gene, CDR1 is MNHEY and CDR2 is SMNVEV (reference sequence). The V gene end was trimmed by 5 bases and the J gene end by 2 bases; junction bases not matched to a gene: 5. CDR3 length: 14 amino acids. The CDR3 region has the DNA TGTGCCAGCAGTCGACAGGGACTAAACACTGAAGCTTTCTTT. It encodes CASSRQGLNTEAFF.

The chain is built from TRBV29-1 and TRBJ1-2, with 7 positions matching TRBD1. CDR3 length equals 12 residues. V dropped 5 bases and J dropped 5; count of bases not matched to a gene: 5. Looked up from germline, CDR1 is SQVTM and CDR2 is ANQGSEA. The CDR3 reads CSVTGTEYGYTF. In DNA, the CDR3 is TGCAGCGTTACCGGGACAGAGTATGGCTACACCTTC.

V and J are TRBV5-4 and TRBJ2-3; a weak D match, TRBD2 (5 bases). Deletions cut 4 bases from V and 1 base from J, with 25 bases between. The length of the CDR3 is 19 residues. Germline V CDR1 and CDR2: SGHNT, YYREEE (reference sequence). DNA of the CDR3: TGTGCCAGCAGCCATCTTCGGCTAGCAGATCCGGTGGGCACAGATACGCAGTATTTT. Residues: CASSHLRLADPVGTDTQYF.

The rearrangement uses TRBV7-6 and TRBJ2-2; TRBD2 matches 11 bases. With V trimmed by 1 base and J by 5 bases, 3 bases remained unmatched. The CDR3 sequence is 16 residues long. Germline V gives CDR1 SGHVS, CDR2 FNYEAQ. The CDR3 region is CASSLGLAGPTGELFF. The CDR3 DNA reads TGTGCCAGCAGCTTAGGACTAGCGGGACCGACCGGGGAGCTGTTTTTT.

The chain uses TRBV5-1 and TRBJ2-7; 7 nucleotides line up with TRBD1. J was trimmed by 4 bases and V by 1 base; bases with no gene match: 5. Per germline, CDR1 SGHRS and CDR2 YFSETQ. This CDR3 has 14 amino acids. The CDR3 DNA follows: TGCGCCAGCAGCTTGACAGGGGTCTGGTACGAGCAGTACTTC. Translating gives CASSLTGVWYEQYF. Based on the CDR3 plus reference TRBV5-1 and TRBJ2-7, the full variable domain is KAGVTQTPRYLIKTRGQQVTLSCSPISGHRSVSWYQQTPGQGLQFLFEYFSETQRNKGNFPGRFSGRQFSNSRSEMNVSTLELGDSALYLCASSLTGVWYEQYFGPGTRLTVT.